This T cell receptor beta chain derives from a study of shared clonotypes between healthy human individuals. Trimming removed 4 bases at V and 7 bases at J, with 14 bases between. The CDR3 totals 13 residues. Per germline, CDR1 MNHEY and CDR2 SMNVEV (reference sequence). Genomic DNA of every subset was divided equally among multiple immunoSEQ plates. When replicate PCRs were run on sorted subsets, they used about 220 ng DNA, 30,000 to 35,000 T cell genomes. Clones were sequenced by immunoSEQ multiplex PCR, and TCRdb holds only the in-frame ones, with some missing. This repertoire shows some 1,600,000 clones, 95% to 99% found once; its top ten account for approximately 0.45%. The sample holds one count of this clone.

The receptor comes from a young man in good health. V gene TRBV27 combines with J gene TRBJ2-7, with D tentatively TRBD1 (5 bases). Sample: naive CD4+ T cells sorted from blood. As to subset: CD45RA+ positively selected. CDR3 loop: CASSYPGHWEQYF. The CDR3 DNA sequence: TGTGCCAGCAGTTATCCTGGACATTGGGAGCAGTACTTC.